The subject of this entry is one TCR beta chain. Antigen unknown. The study ran its PCR with 60 Vbeta and 13 Jbeta primers. TCRdb's copy holds only in-frame clones and misses some; the assay was immunoSEQ multiplex PCR. The table has around 140,000 clones, about 80% seen once. The sample comes from a study of cytomegalovirus exposure and HLA in healthy donors. Germline loops: CDR1 MNHEY, CDR2 SVGAGI. CDR3 length equals 13 residues. Findings and limits, study-wide: Despite most TCR sequences being rare, some public TCRs occurred in many donors. Among TCR beta chains, those listed as cytomegalovirus-associated numbered approximately 150.

What was sequenced was PBMCs. This TCR was sampled from a man between 25 and 39 years old in good health and CMV-seropositive. The chain carries TRBV6-5 and TRBJ2-5; D is undetermined. Matching the DNA end better, TRBJ2-7 makes the J call doubtful. The CDR3 sequence is CASSYNPLYEQYF. Here the CDR3 DNA reads TGTGCCAGCAGTTACAATCCACTCTACGAGCAGTACTTC.